This TCR beta chain was identified during a study of T cell clonotyping in hematopoietic cell transplantation. The overall study: Recipients' pretransplant samples followed cytoreduction. General study results and limits: At the given depth, recipient repertoires were over 95% de novo clonotypes.

A note on this clone: The antigen remains undetermined.

TCRdb's table, derived via immunoSEQ multiplex PCR, lists solely in-frame clones and lacks some. Of 5,000 to 6,000 clones listed, 80% to 90% are singletons. Time point described: recipient sample about 28 days before transplant, after cytoreduction. Recipient blood drawn about 28 days pretransplant and days 30, 100, 180 after. The CDR3 is made up of 11 amino acids. Germline CDR1 reads DFQATT; CDR2 reads SNEGSKA (reference sequence). The germline V and J ends were trimmed by 8 bases and 4 bases, with 11 bases remaining between them. V usage is TRBV20-1 and J usage is TRBJ1-2; no reliable D call. Sequencing was performed on peripheral blood mononuclear cells, taken before stem cell transplant. The TCR comes from a man in his fifties or sixties with acute myeloid leukemia. Some clones in this sample may be carry-over from other donors' samples. DNA for the CDR3: TGCAGTTACAGAGCAGGCTATGGCTACACCTTC. It yields the protein CSYRAGYGYTF.